Listed below are T cell receptor beta chains from one sample, sequenced in a study of cytomegalovirus exposure and HLA in healthy donors. Libraries were prepared by immunoSEQ multiplex PCR; TCRdb keeps only in-frame clonotypes and omits some of them. The sample carries 100,000 to 150,000 clones, about three quarters recorded once. The sample consisted of PBMCs. The receptors originated from a young woman in good health and CMV-seronegative. The CDR3 runs from the conserved cysteine through the conserved F or W. A D gene is named only where the DNA matches it firmly. Rows give clone size only sometimes, using once, few, many, or a class for an expanded clone.

v_call	j_call	d_call	clone_size	cdr3_aa	cdr3_nt
TRBV6-1	TRBJ1-2	NA	few	CASSEGHVGYTF	TGTGCCAGCAGTGAGGGGCACGTCGGCTACACCTTC
TRBV2	TRBJ2-7	TRBD2	NA	CASSEGTSGRAPYEQYF	TGTGCCAGCAGTGAAGGGACTAGCGGGAGGGCCCCCTACGAGCAGTACTTC
TRBV7-9	TRBJ1-5	TRBD1	NA	CASRPTGANQPQHF	TGTGCCAGCAGACCTACAGGGGCTAATCAGCCCCAGCATTTT
TRBV15	TRBJ2-7	TRBD1	NA	CATSRGGTGSYEQYF	TGTGCCACCAGCAGGGGGGGGACAGGGTCCTACGAGCAGTACTTC
TRBV19	TRBJ2-1	NA	few	CASSIPGSRDEQFF	TGTGCCAGTAGTATTCCGGGGTCTAGGGATGAGCAGTTCTTC
TRBV6-1	TRBJ2-2	TRBD2	NA	CASSDTKTSGTGELFF	TGTGCCAGCAGTGACACCAAGACTAGCGGAACCGGGGAGCTGTTTTTT
TRBV7-9	TRBJ1-2	NA	NA	CASSLLQKAGGYTF	TGTGCCAGCAGCTTGCTCCAAAAGGCAGGAGGCTACACCTTC
TRBV4-2	TRBJ2-7	TRBD2	once	CASSQEGPRAGVGEQYF	TGTGCCAGCAGCCAAGAGGGCCCCAGAGCGGGAGTAGGCGAGCAGTACTTC
TRBV18	TRBJ2-5	TRBD1	NA	CASSPGTGQETQYF	TGTGCCAGCTCACCGGGGACAGGCCAAGAGACCCAGTACTTC
TRBV27	TRBJ2-5	NA	NA	CASRGVGETQYF	TGTGCCAGCCGGGGAGTGGGAGAGACCCAGTACTTC
TRBV9	TRBJ2-1	TRBD2	NA	CASSVGPGTSGATLYNEQFF	TGTGCCAGCAGCGTAGGTCCCGGGACTAGCGGGGCTACGCTGTACAATGAGCAGTTCTTC
TRBV9	TRBJ2-1	TRBD2	NA	CASSVDSGNYNEQFF	TGTGCCAGCAGCGTAGATAGCGGGAACTACAATGAGCAGTTCTTC
TRBV2	TRBJ2-5	TRBD2	few	CASLRALAGSGETQYF	TGTGCCAGCTTAAGGGCCCTAGCGGGATCTGGCGAGACCCAGTACTTC
TRBV7-3	TRBJ2-7	TRBD2	NA	CASGMTSGGPYEQYF	TGTGCCAGCGGAATGACTAGCGGGGGACCCTACGAGCAGTACTTC
TRBV21-1	TRBJ2-5	NA	NA	CASSPRQQETQYF	TGTGCCAGCAGCCCACGACAACAAGAGACCCAGTACTTC
TRBV5-4	TRBJ2-3	TRBD2	NA	CASSPPLRGGGGADTQYF	TGTGCCAGCAGCCCCCCTTTAAGGGGAGGCGGGGGGGCAGATACGCAGTATTTT
TRBV7-9	TRBJ1-1	NA	NA	CSSSPRTEAFF	TGTTCCAGCAGCCCCCGCACTGAAGCTTTCTTT
TRBV19	TRBJ2-1	TRBD2	NA	CASSSGTSGSNEQFF	TGTGCCAGTAGCTCCGGGACTAGCGGGAGTAATGAGCAGTTCTTC
TRBV7-9	TRBJ2-1	NA	NA	CASREANNEQFF	TGTGCCAGCAGAGAGGCGAACAATGAGCAGTTCTTC
TRBV6-5	TRBJ2-1	NA	NA	CASSRTGTQGHQQFF	TGTGCCAGCAGCCGGACCGGGACGCAGGGACACCAGCAGTTCTTC
TRBV7-2	TRBJ2-5	NA	NA	CASSPQKGPQETQYF	TGTGCCAGCAGCCCCCAGAAGGGGCCCCAAGAGACCCAGTACTTC
TRBV7-2	TRBJ1-2	NA	NA	CASSFLPGQPYGYTF	TGTGCCAGCAGCTTCCTCCCCGGTCAACCCTATGGCTACACCTTC
TRBV19	TRBJ2-1	TRBD1	NA	CASAFGTGAGNEQFF	TGTGCCAGTGCCTTCGGGACAGGGGCGGGGAATGAGCAGTTCTTC
TRBV6-1	TRBJ2-3	TRBD2	NA	CASSLSSGSDTQYF	TGTGCCAGCAGCCTCTCTAGCGGGTCGGATACGCAGTATTTT
TRBV30	TRBJ2-7	TRBD2	NA	CAWSPLGGGVSYEQYF	TGTGCCTGGAGTCCCCTTGGGGGAGGGGTATCCTACGAGCAGTACTTC
TRBV5-6	TRBJ1-4	NA	NA	CASSLDREGEKLFF	TGTGCCAGCAGCTTGGATAGGGAGGGTGAAAAACTGTTTTTT
TRBV7-8	TRBJ1-2	NA	once	CASSPLTEIRGYGYTF	TGTGCCAGCAGCCCCCTAACCGAGATCAGGGGCTATGGCTACACCTTC
TRBV20-1	TRBJ2-3	TRBD2	NA	CSAALAAVQYF	TGCAGTGCTGCTCTAGCGGCAGTGCAGTATTTT